This T cell receptor (beta chain) was captured in a study of T cell repertoires in cytomegalovirus infection. Study as a whole: Recently identified HLA-C-restricted CMV epitopes were among the peptides used. Public signatures in TCR beta pointed to CMV infection and matching HLA type. The study's findings and limits: Carriage of CMV together with the relevant HLA was identifiable through cumulative public TCR beta family frequency. Ex vivo, HLA-C-restricted CMV-specific TCR beta clonotypes prevailed over the rest of the response.

The sample holds a few counts of this clonotype. The antigen is not known. Via MiXCR, TCRdb re-called the reads, giving one row per CDR3 protein. The data show hundreds of thousands of distinct CDR3 sequences, roughly 36% seen once. The source material was cultured PBMCs, sampled from culture after CMV antigen stimulation. This sequence was found in a human donor in good health (CMV status not recorded). Some clones in this sample may be carry-over from other donors' samples.

The chain's CDR3 is CASSLGQSASGYTF. CDR3 bases: TGTGCCAGCAGCCTGGGACAGTCTGCAAGTGGCTACACCTTC. The chain has TRBV7-2 and TRBJ1-2, with 7 bases identical to TRBD1. J gave up 7 bases and V 5 bases, and 10 bases lay outside the gene matches. Germline values: CDR1 SGHTA, CDR2 FQGNSA. This CDR3 comprises 14 residues.